The 3 T cell receptor beta chains reported below all come from one sample, sequenced in a study of shared clonotypes between healthy human individuals. Naive CD8 cells comprised CD45RO-negative, CCR7-positively selected cells, excluding terminally differentiated effector memory CD45RA+ cells. Only in-frame clones appear in the TCRdb table, and some are missing; sequencing was by immunoSEQ multiplex PCR. The sample lists roughly 850,000 clones, just over 95% occurring once. The sample consisted of naive CD8+ T cells sorted from blood. These receptors came from a man aged 25 to 40 in good health.

About this clone: This CDR3 is also generated by other DNA sequences in the sample. CDR3 in amino acids: CASSRGGTEAFF. The CDR3 coding sequence is TGTGCCAGCAGTCGGGGGGGCACTGAAGCTTTCTTT. The J gene is TRBJ1-1, the V gene TRBV6-5, with a tentative D call TRBD1 (5 bases). The V and J ends lost 5 bases and 4 bases respectively, with 8 bases between them. This CDR3 has 12 residues. Germline assignment: CDR1 MNHEY and CDR2 SVGAGI.

This sequence joins TRBV7-9 and TRBJ2-1, with TRBD2 as a possible D gene (7 bases). The CDR3 sequence is 15 residues long. CDR1 and CDR2 (germline): SEHNR, FQNEAQ (reference sequence). The V gene lost 2 bases and the J gene lost 3 bases, with 11 bases spanning the gap. The CDR3 bases are TGTGCCAGCAGCTTAAGGGAGGGGGTCTACAATGAGCAGTTCTTC. This sequence encodes CASSLREGVYNEQFF.

The count of this clone is one. At one boundary the junction diverges from the germline segment, which might be a read error. The chain has TRBV7-7 and TRBJ2-7, with D possibly TRBD1 on 7 matching bases. Germline V gives CDR1 SSHAT, CDR2 FNYEAQ (reference sequence). The CDR3 sequence is 15 residues long. CDR3 region: CASSLGQGGSYEQYF. As DNA, the CDR3 is TGTGCTAGCAGCTTAGGGCAGGGGGGCTCCTACGAGCAGTACTTC.